The 9 T cell receptor beta chains below were found in one sample sequenced in a study of naive and memory T cell subsets (dated by TCRdb to about 2017). Libraries came from UMI-ligation and nested PCR. Reads for this sample came from an Illumina MiSeq. The beta constant-region primer was an equimolar mix of two oligonucleotides covering both TRBC1 and TRBC2. TCRdb reprocessed the public reads (quality trimming at Q25 with fastp, clone calling with MiXCR) and kept in-frame beta chains. Each CDR3 protein appears once, grouped with its most common genes and DNA. A total of 100,000 or so distinct CDR3 sequences appear in this sample, over 7% of them only once. In total, the top ten clones hold around 1.7% of the sample. Source material: central memory CD4+ T cells from blood. Sample cell subset or site, as interpreted from the label and publication: central memory, CD45RA- CD27+. The receptor source for this set is a human donor in good health.

This chain links TRBV20-1 with TRBJ2-1; unclear D gene. Trimming cost V 7 bases and J 4 bases, with 20 bases left between them. Germline values: CDR1 DFQATT, CDR2 SNEGSKA (reference sequence). This CDR3 has 15 amino acids. For the CDR3, the DNA is TGCAGTGTGGGTTTTCTTAATAGCATTTACAATGAGCAGTTCTTC. This translates into CSVGFLNSIYNEQFF.

This clonotype has just a few counts. The V gene is TRBV7-2, the J gene TRBJ2-7; 11 bases align to TRBD2. CDR1 and CDR2 from the germline V gene are SGHTA and FQGNSA. This CDR3 comprises 16 residues. Trimming cost V 5 bases and J 4 bases; bases outside gene matches: 10. The CDR3 loop reads CASSTRLAGLEYEQYF. The CDR3 nucleotides are TGTGCCAGCAGCACCAGACTAGCGGGGCTAGAATACGAGCAGTACTTC.

At least ten counts were recorded for this clonotype. The chain links TRBV20-1 to TRBJ2-5, with D possibly TRBD2 on 7 matching bases. This CDR3 region has 12 residues. V gave up 3 bases and J gave up 9 bases, with 14 bases separating them. Germline values: CDR1 DFQATT, CDR2 SNEGSKA (reference sequence). The CDR3 sequence is CSARGGGRAQYF. CDR3 coding DNA: TGCAGTGCTAGGGGGGGGGGCCGGGCCCAGTACTTC.

The sample holds a few counts of this clonotype. The chain is built from TRBV30 and TRBJ2-2, with TRBD1 as a possible D gene (6 bases). V was cut by 3 bases and J by 5 bases, with 16 bases left in between. This CDR3 has 15 residues. Germline-derived CDR1 and CDR2 are GTSNPN and SVGIG (reference sequence). The CDR3 DNA sequence: TGTGCCTGGAGGGTCTTAACAGGGTCAACCGGGGAGCTGTTTTTT. As protein: CAWRVLTGSTGELFF.

The V and J genes are TRBV7-8 and TRBJ1-2, with D perhaps matching TRBD1 (5 bases). Germline loops: CDR1 SGHVS, CDR2 FQNEAQ. V lost 1 base and J 4 bases, leaving 13 bases between the germline ends. This CDR3 contains 15 residues. DNA of the CDR3: TGTGCCAGCAGCTTAGTGGGGGGGGGAGGCTATGGCTACACCTTC. It specifies CASSLVGGGGYGYTF.

This clonotype was counted ten times or more. The chain joins TRBV4-1 to TRBJ1-2; D call uncertain. The ends were cut back, 4 bases at V and 1 base at J, with 10 bases in the middle. The CDR3 totals 14 residues. Germline CDR1 and CDR2: MGHRA and YSYEKL. The CDR3 coding sequence is TGCGCCAGCAGCCTCCCTGGGGTTAACTATGGCTACACCTTC. This sequence encodes CASSLPGVNYGYTF.

This clonotype was counted a few times. This rearrangement joins TRBV7-9 to TRBJ2-7; D might be TRBD2 (7 bases). The CDR3 has 15 amino acids. Germline V gene sequence: CDR1 SEHNR, CDR2 FQNEAQ (reference sequence). V lost 5 bases and J 2 bases, leaving 16 bases between the germline ends. The CDR3 DNA reads as TGTGCCAGCAGCCCACCCGGGGGGCTCCCCTACGAGCAGTACTTC. Translated: CASSPPGGLPYEQYF.

This clonotype counts as medium-sized. This chain connects TRBV4-2 to TRBJ2-4, with 13 nucleotides matching TRBD2. There are 15 residues in the CDR3. Germline loops: CDR1 LGHNA, CDR2 YNFKEQ. V trimming: 1 base; J trimming: 12 bases; junction bases outside the gene matches: 6. The CDR3 loop reads CASSQGLAGGGAQYF. CDR3 DNA: TGTGCCAGCAGCCAAGGACTAGCGGGAGGAGGGGCTCAGTACTTC.

This chain links TRBV3-1 with TRBJ1-1; D ambiguous. Germline V CDR1 and CDR2: LGHDT, YNNKEL (reference sequence). The length of the CDR3 is 13 residues. V was cut by 2 bases and J by 8 bases, with 12 bases left in between. The CDR3 DNA sequence: TGTGCCAGCAGCCAACGACGTGTGGCAGAAGCTTTCTTT. Protein product: CASSQRRVAEAFF.